The present T cell receptor beta chain was sequenced within a study of a mutant IDH1 vaccine in newly diagnosed glioma. TCRdb keeps only in-frame clones here, not all; method: immunoSEQ multiplex PCR. This sample has roughly 49,000 clones, with approximately 92% found just once. Notes on this clone: Its antigen is as yet unknown.

Time point described: week 35, safety follow-up. In the vaccine, a single dose held 300 ug of the mutant IDH1 20-mer peptide, along with topical imiquimod. The germline CDR1 and CDR2 sequences are SQVTM and ANQGSEA. CDR3 length: 15 residues. V gene TRBV29-1 combines with J gene TRBJ2-6, with a possible D match to TRBD2 (5 bases). The source of this sequence is a man between 45 and 60 years old with glioma. The source material was PBMCs, sampled from a glioma patient whose treatment included an IDH1 peptide vaccine. The CDR3 loop reads CSVGGGSSGANVLTF. DNA for the CDR3: TGCAGTGTGGGCGGAGGAAGCTCTGGGGCCAACGTCCTGACTTTC.